A selection of T cell receptor beta chains follows, all from one sample in a study of blood T cell repertoires in COVID-19. Assay used: immunoSEQ multiplex PCR; TCRdb lists only in-frame clones, some missing. The table records approximately 300,000 clones, 86% of them present only once. Sequenced input: peripheral blood. All receptors derive from a woman aged 50 to 60 with acute or convalescent COVID-19. The CDR3 runs from the conserved cysteine through the conserved F or W. D genes are given only for firm matches. Expanded clones are given a class, and other clones once, few, many or no size at all.

abundance: -; d_gene: -; j_gene: TRBJ1-5; v_gene: TRBV19; CDR3nt: TGTGCCAGTAGTATAAGATTGGGGGCGGTGGACAATCAGCCCCAGCATTTT; CDR3aa: CASSIRLGAVDNQPQHF
abundance: -; d_gene: TRBD1; j_gene: TRBJ2-2; v_gene: TRBV5-4; CDR3nt: TGTGCCAGCAGCTTGGGGGGACAGACTAACACCGGGGAGCTGTTTTTT; CDR3aa: CASSLGGQTNTGELFF
abundance: -; d_gene: TRBD1; j_gene: TRBJ2-2; v_gene: TRBV19; CDR3nt: TGTGCCAGTAGTATCGGACAGGGGGCGGGCACCGGGGAGCTGTTTTTT; CDR3aa: CASSIGQGAGTGELFF
abundance: -; d_gene: -; j_gene: TRBJ2-2; v_gene: TRBV6-4; CDR3nt: TGTGCCAGCAGTGAAAAGGGGCGAGGCACCGGGGAGCTGTTTTTT; CDR3aa: CASSEKGRGTGELFF
abundance: -; d_gene: TRBD2; j_gene: TRBJ2-1; v_gene: TRBV7-6; CDR3nt: TGTGCCAGCAGCTTAGGTGGGCGGGGAGTTGGCGGGAGGAGCTACAATGAGCAGTTCTTC; CDR3aa: CASSLGGRGVGGRSYNEQFF
abundance: -; d_gene: TRBD1; j_gene: TRBJ2-5; v_gene: TRBV6-6; CDR3nt: TGTGCCAGCAGGGGGGGAGGGACAGGGACAGAGACCCAGTACTTC; CDR3aa: CASRGGGTGTETQYF
abundance: -; d_gene: -; j_gene: TRBJ2-3; v_gene: TRBV14; CDR3nt: TGTGCCAGCAGCGCCCACAGGGCTACGCAGTATTTT; CDR3aa: CASSAHRATQYF
abundance: -; d_gene: -; j_gene: TRBJ1-3; v_gene: TRBV5-1; CDR3nt: TGCGCCAGCAGCTTTCAGGGGAGAAACACCATATATTTT; CDR3aa: CASSFQGRNTIYF
abundance: once; d_gene: TRBD1; j_gene: TRBJ2-7; v_gene: TRBV19; CDR3nt: TGTGCCAGTACCGGGACAGGGTTACTGGAGCAGTACTTC; CDR3aa: CASTGTGLLEQYF
abundance: -; d_gene: -; j_gene: TRBJ2-7; v_gene: TRBV27; CDR3nt: TGTGCCAGCAGAAAACTAGCATCTTACGAGCAGTACTTC; CDR3aa: CASRKLASYEQYF
abundance: -; d_gene: TRBD2; j_gene: TRBJ2-7; v_gene: TRBV5-5; CDR3nt: TGTGCCAGCAGCTTGGCTACAGCGGGAGGACGCTCCTACGAGCAGTACTTC; CDR3aa: CASSLATAGGRSYEQYF
abundance: -; d_gene: -; j_gene: TRBJ2-1; v_gene: TRBV9; CDR3nt: TGTGCCAGCAGCGCGAGGGATGAGCAGTTCTTC; CDR3aa: CASSARDEQFF
abundance: -; d_gene: -; j_gene: TRBJ2-7; v_gene: TRBV28; CDR3nt: TGTGCCGTCAGGGTCTCCGAGCAGTACTTC; CDR3aa: CAVRVSEQYF
abundance: -; d_gene: -; j_gene: TRBJ1-1; v_gene: TRBV5-8; CDR3nt: TGTGCCAGCAGTTTGCCCGGTCAGGGAAACACTGAAGCTTTCTTT; CDR3aa: CASSLPGQGNTEAFF
abundance: once; d_gene: TRBD2; j_gene: TRBJ2-5; v_gene: TRBV4-2; CDR3nt: TGTGCCAGCAGCAAAGTCCACGGACGGACTAGCGGGAGGTACCAAGAGACCCAGTACTTC; CDR3aa: CASSKVHGRTSGRYQETQYF
abundance: -; d_gene: TRBD2; j_gene: TRBJ2-1; v_gene: TRBV3-1/TRBV3-2; CDR3nt: TGTGCCAGCAGCTACCTAGCGGGAGCCCTAGATGAGCAGTTCTTC; CDR3aa: CASSYLAGALDEQFF
abundance: few; d_gene: TRBD1; j_gene: TRBJ1-6; v_gene: TRBV4-2; CDR3nt: TGTGCCAGTCGACAGGGGGCTTATTCACCCCTCCACTTT; CDR3aa: CASRQGAYSPLHF
abundance: -; d_gene: TRBD1; j_gene: TRBJ2-7; v_gene: TRBV5-4; CDR3nt: TGTGCCAGCAGCTTGAGGGACAGGGGCGAGCAGTACTTC; CDR3aa: CASSLRDRGEQYF
abundance: -; d_gene: -; j_gene: TRBJ2-2; v_gene: TRBV6-5; CDR3nt: TGTGCCAGCAGGCCCGGTCCCGGGGAGCTGTTTTTT; CDR3aa: CASRPGPGELFF
abundance: -; d_gene: -; j_gene: TRBJ2-1; v_gene: TRBV9; CDR3nt: TGTGCCAGCAGCGTACTCGGTATAGCTTCCTACAATGAGCAGTTCTTC; CDR3aa: CASSVLGIASYNEQFF
abundance: once; d_gene: -; j_gene: TRBJ1-5; v_gene: TRBV19; CDR3nt: TGTGCCAGTAGTATAGGGCTTATCGGCAATCAGCCCCAGCATTTT; CDR3aa: CASSIGLIGNQPQHF
abundance: -; d_gene: -; j_gene: TRBJ2-2; v_gene: TRBV7-2; CDR3nt: TGTGCCAGCAGCCTCGCCGGGACAACGAACACCGGGGAGCTGTTTTTT; CDR3aa: CASSLAGTTNTGELFF
abundance: -; d_gene: TRBD2; j_gene: TRBJ2-7; v_gene: TRBV19; CDR3nt: TGTGCCAGTAGTATGCGGGGGTCTTACGAGCAGTACTTC; CDR3aa: CASSMRGSYEQYF
abundance: -; d_gene: TRBD2; j_gene: TRBJ2-7; v_gene: TRBV6-5; CDR3nt: TGTGCCAGCCAGCCTAGCGGCTCCTACGAGCAGTACTTC; CDR3aa: CASQPSGSYEQYF
abundance: -; d_gene: -; j_gene: TRBJ2-7; v_gene: TRBV5-4; CDR3nt: TGTGCCAGCAGCTTGGCTGGTAGCGGACCCTACGAGCAGTACTTC; CDR3aa: CASSLAGSGPYEQYF
abundance: -; d_gene: -; j_gene: TRBJ1-5; v_gene: TRBV28; CDR3nt: TGTGCCAGCAGTTTAAATCCAGTGAATCAGCCCCAGCATTTT; CDR3aa: CASSLNPVNQPQHF
abundance: few; d_gene: -; j_gene: TRBJ2-1; v_gene: TRBV6-5; CDR3nt: TGTGCCAGCAGTCATGGGCGGGGCTCCTACAATGAGCAGTTCTTC; CDR3aa: CASSHGRGSYNEQFF